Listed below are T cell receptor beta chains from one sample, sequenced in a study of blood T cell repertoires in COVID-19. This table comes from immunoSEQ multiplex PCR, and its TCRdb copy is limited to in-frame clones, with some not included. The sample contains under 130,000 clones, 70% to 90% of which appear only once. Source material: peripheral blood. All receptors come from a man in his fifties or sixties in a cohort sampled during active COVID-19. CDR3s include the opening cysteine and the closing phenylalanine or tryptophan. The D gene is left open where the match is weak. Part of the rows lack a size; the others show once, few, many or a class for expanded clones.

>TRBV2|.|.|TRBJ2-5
CASSLATGDWETQYF
TGTGCCAGCAGTTTGGCGACAGGCGACTGGGAGACCCAGTACTTC
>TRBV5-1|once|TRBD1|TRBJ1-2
CASSPRQGPGGYTF
TGCGCCAGCAGTCCTAGACAGGGGCCGGGTGGCTACACCTTC
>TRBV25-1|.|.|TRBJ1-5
CASTPDWGFSNQPQHF
TGTGCCAGCACCCCGGATTGGGGCTTTAGCAATCAGCCCCAGCATTTT
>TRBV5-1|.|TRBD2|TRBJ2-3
CASGPGLAGGADTQYF
TGCGCCAGCGGCCCCGGACTAGCGGGGGGTGCGGATACGCAGTATTTT
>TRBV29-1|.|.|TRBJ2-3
CSVTRDLTDTQYF
TGCAGCGTCACTAGAGACCTCACAGATACGCAGTATTTT
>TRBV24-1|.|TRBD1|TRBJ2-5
CATSARDRGKTQYF
TGTGCCACCAGTGCCCGGGACAGGGGAAAGACCCAGTACTTC
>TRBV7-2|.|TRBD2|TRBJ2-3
CASSPREGTDTQYF
TGTGCCAGCAGCCCCCGGGAGGGCACAGATACGCAGTATTTT
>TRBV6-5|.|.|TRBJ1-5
CASSYVGVNNQPQHF
TGTGCCAGCAGTTACGTCGGGGTTAACAATCAGCCCCAGCATTTT
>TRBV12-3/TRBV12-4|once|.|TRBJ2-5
CANSLQGGETQYF
TGTGCCAACAGTTTACAGGGAGGGGAGACCCAGTACTTC
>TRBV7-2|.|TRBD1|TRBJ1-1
CASSRRDSSNTEAFF
TGTGCCAGCAGCCGCCGGGACAGTTCGAACACTGAAGCTTTCTTT
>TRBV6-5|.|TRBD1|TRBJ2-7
CASSQRTGETYEQYF
TGTGCCAGCAGTCAACGGACAGGGGAAACCTACGAGCAGTACTTC
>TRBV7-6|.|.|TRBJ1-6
CASSSYYSPLHF
TGTGCCAGCAGCTCGTATTATTCACCCCTCCACTTT
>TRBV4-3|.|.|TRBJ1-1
CASSQVGYNTEAFF
TGCGCCAGCAGCCAAGTGGGCTACAACACTGAAGCTTTCTTT
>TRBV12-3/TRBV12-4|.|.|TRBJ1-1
CASSFGTDTEAFF
TGTGCCAGCAGTTTTGGAACAGACACTGAAGCTTTCTTT
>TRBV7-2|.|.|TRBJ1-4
CASSVEGRREEKLFF
TGTGCCAGCAGCGTGGAGGGGCGCCGGGAGGAAAAACTGTTTTTT
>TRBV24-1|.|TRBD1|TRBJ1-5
CATADRGNQPQHF
TGTGCCACCGCCGACAGGGGGAATCAGCCCCAGCATTTT
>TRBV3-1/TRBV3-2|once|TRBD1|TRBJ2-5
CASSPTGTGGETQYF
TGTGCCAGCAGCCCGACCGGGACAGGGGGAGAGACCCAGTACTTC
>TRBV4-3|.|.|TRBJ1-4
CASSRPGEKLFF
TGCGCCAGCAGCCGTCCAGGTGAAAAACTGTTTTTT
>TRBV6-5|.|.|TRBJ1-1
CASTTGLGTEAFF
TGTGCCAGCACCACGGGGTTGGGGACTGAAGCTTTCTTT
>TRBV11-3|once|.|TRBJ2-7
CASSYLAEQYF
TGTGCCAGCAGCTACCTAGCCGAGCAGTACTTC
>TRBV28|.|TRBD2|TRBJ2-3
CASSPSGGAWADTQYF
TGTGCCAGCAGCCCTAGCGGGGGGGCTTGGGCAGATACGCAGTATTTT
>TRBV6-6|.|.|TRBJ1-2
CASSWDLGTVYGYTF
TGTGCCAGCAGTTGGGACTTAGGGACGGTCTATGGCTACACCTTC
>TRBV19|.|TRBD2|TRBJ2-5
CASTLSGGLQETQYF
TGTGCCAGTACTTTGAGCGGGGGACTCCAAGAGACCCAGTACTTC
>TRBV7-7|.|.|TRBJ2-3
CASSETRGADTQYF
TGTGCTAGCAGCGAGACCCGGGGGGCGGATACGCAGTATTTT
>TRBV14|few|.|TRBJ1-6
CASSQDLSSYNSPLHF
TGTGCCAGCAGCCAAGATCTGAGCTCCTATAATTCACCCCTCCACTTT
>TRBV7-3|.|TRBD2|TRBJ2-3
CASSRTSGGLTTQYF
TGTGCCAGCAGCCGGACTAGCGGGGGGCTGACTACGCAGTATTTT
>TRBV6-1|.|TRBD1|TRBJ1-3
CASSDTTGSGNTIYF
TGTGCCAGCAGTGACACGACAGGGTCTGGAAACACCATATATTTT